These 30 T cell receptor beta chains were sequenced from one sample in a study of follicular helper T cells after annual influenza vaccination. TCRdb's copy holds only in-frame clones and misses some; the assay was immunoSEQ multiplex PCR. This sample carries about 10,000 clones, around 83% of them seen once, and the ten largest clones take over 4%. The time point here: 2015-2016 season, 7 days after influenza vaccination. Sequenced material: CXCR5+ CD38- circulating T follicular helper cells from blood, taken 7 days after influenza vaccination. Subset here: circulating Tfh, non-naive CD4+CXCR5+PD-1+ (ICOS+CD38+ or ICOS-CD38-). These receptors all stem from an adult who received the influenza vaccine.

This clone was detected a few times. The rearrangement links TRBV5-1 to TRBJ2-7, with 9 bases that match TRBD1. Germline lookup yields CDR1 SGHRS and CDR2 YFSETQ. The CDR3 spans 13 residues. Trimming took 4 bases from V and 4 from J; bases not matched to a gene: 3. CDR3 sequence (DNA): TGCGCCAGCAGCAGGACAGGGGAATACGAGCAGTACTTC. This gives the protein CASSRTGEYEQYF. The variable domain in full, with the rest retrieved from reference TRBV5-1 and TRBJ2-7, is KAGVTQTPRYLIKTRGQQVTLSCSPISGHRSVSWYQQTPGQGLQFLFEYFSETQRNKGNFPGRFSGRQFSNSRSEMNVSTLELGDSALYLCASSRTGEYEQYFGPGTRLTVT.

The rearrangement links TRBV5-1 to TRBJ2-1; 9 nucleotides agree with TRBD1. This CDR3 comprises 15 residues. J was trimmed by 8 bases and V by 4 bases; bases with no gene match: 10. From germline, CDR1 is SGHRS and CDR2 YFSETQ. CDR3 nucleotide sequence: TGCGCCAGCAGCCAACTACAGGGGGCGAAGGATGAGCAGTTCTTC. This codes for CASSQLQGAKDEQFF.

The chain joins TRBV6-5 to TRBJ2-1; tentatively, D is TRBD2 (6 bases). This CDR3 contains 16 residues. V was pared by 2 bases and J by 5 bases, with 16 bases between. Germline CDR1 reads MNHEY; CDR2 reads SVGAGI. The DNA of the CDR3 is TGTGCCAGCAGTTACGAGGGGACTCGGCTTCACAATGAGCAGTTCTTC. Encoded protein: CASSYEGTRLHNEQFF.

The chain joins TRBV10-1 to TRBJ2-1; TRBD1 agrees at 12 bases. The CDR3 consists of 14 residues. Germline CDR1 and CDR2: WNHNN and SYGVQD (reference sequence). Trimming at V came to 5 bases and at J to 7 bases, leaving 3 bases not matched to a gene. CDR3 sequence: CASSRDRGPNEQFF. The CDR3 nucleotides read TGCGCCAGCAGTCGGGACAGGGGGCCTAATGAGCAGTTCTTC.

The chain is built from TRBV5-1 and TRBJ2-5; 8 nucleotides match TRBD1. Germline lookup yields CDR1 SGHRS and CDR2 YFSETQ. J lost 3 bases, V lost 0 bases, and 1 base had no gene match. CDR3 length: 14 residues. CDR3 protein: CASSLAGGEETQYF. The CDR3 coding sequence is TGCGCCAGCAGCTTGGCAGGGGGCGAAGAGACCCAGTACTTC.

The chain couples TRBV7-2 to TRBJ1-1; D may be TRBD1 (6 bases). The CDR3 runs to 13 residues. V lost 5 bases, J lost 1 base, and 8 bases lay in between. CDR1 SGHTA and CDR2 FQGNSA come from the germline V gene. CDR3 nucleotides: TGTGCCAGCAGCCGAGGGGGGAACACTGAAGCTTTCTTT. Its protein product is CASSRGGNTEAFF.

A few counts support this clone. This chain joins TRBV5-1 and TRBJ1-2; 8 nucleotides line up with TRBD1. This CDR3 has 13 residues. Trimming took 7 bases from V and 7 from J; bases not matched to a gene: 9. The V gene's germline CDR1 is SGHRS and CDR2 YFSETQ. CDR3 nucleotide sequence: TGCGCCAGCGATATAGGACAGGGCCTTGGCTACACCTTC. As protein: CASDIGQGLGYTF.

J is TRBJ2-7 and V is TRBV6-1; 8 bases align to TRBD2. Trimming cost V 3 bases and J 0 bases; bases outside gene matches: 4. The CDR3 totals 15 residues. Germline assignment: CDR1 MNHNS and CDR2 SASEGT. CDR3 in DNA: TGTGCCAGCAGTGATGGGCGGGGGGCCTCCTACGAGCAGTACTTC. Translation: CASSDGRGASYEQYF.

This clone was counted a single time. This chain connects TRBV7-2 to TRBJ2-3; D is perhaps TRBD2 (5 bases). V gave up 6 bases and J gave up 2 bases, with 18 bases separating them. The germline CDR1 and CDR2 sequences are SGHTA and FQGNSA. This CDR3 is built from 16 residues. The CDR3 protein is CASSHLASGYTDTQYF. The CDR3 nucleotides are TGTGCCAGCAGTCATCTCGCGAGCGGCTACACAGATACGCAGTATTTT.

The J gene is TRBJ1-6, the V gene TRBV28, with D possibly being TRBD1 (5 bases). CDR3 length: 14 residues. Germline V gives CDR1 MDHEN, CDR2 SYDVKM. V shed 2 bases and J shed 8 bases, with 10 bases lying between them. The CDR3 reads CASSLGGTDSPLHF. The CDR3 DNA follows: TGTGCCAGCAGTTTAGGAGGGACGGATTCACCCCTCCACTTT.

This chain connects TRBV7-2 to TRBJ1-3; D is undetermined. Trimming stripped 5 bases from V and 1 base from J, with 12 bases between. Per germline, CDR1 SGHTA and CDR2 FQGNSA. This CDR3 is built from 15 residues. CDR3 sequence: CASSEDGESGNTIYF. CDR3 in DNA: TGTGCCAGCAGCGAAGACGGTGAATCTGGAAACACCATATATTTT.

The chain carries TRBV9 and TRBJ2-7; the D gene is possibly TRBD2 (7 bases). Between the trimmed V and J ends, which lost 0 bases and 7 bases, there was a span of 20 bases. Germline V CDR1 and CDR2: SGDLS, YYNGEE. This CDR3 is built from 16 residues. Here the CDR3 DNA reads TGTGCCAGCAGCGTAGGCCGGGGGGCCAAATCTGAAGAGCAGTACTTC. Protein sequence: CASSVGRGAKSEEQYF.

CDR3 sequence reads: CASSPTGAAGYTF. The CDR3 bases are TGTGCCAGCAGCCCGACAGGGGCGGCGGGCTACACCTTC. The gene calls are TRBV9 and TRBJ1-2; 8 bases line up with TRBD1. Looked up from germline, CDR1 is SGDLS and CDR2 is YYNGEE. The CDR3 extends over 13 amino acids. The V gene end was trimmed by 4 bases and the J gene end by 8 bases; junction bases not matched to a gene: 7.

This CDR3 is CASSYSARSGANVLTF. DNA of the CDR3: TGTGCCAGCAGTTACTCGGCCCGTTCTGGGGCCAACGTCCTGACTTTC. The chain carries TRBV6-5 and TRBJ2-6; D remains unclear. V gave up 0 bases and J gave up 1 base, with 7 bases separating them. Germline-derived CDR1 and CDR2 are MNHEY and SVGAGI. The CDR3 has 16 residues.

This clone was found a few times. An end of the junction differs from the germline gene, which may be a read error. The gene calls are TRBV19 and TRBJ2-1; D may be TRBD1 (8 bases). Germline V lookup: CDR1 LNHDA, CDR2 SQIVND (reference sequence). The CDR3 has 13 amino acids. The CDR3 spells CASTLRGGDRSVF. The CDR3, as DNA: TGTGCCAGTACTCTTAGGGGAGGGGACAGGTCGGTCTTC.

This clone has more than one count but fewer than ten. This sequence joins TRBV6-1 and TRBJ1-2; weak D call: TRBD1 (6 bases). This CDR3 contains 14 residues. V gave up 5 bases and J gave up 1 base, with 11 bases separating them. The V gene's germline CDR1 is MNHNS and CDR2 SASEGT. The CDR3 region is CASSNADSNYGYTF. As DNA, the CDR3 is TGTGCCAGCAGTAACGCGGACAGTAACTATGGCTACACCTTC.

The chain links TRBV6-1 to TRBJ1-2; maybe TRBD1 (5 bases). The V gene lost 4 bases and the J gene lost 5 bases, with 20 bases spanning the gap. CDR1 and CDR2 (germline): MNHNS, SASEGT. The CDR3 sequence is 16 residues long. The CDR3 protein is CASSARDGGTGYGYTF. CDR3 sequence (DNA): TGTGCCAGCAGTGCCCGGGACGGCGGCACCGGTTATGGCTACACCTTC.

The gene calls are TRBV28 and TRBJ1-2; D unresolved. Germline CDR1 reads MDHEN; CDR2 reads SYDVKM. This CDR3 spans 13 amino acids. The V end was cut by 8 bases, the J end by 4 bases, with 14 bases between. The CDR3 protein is CASSDGLTYGYTF. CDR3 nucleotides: TGTGCCAGCTCTGATGGGCTCACCTATGGCTACACCTTC.

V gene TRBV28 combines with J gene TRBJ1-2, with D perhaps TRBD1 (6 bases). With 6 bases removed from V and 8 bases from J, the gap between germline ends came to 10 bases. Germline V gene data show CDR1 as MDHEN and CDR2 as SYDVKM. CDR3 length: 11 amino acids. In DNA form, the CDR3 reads TGTGCCAGCAGCATACAGGGAGGCTACACCTTC. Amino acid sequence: CASSIQGGYTF.

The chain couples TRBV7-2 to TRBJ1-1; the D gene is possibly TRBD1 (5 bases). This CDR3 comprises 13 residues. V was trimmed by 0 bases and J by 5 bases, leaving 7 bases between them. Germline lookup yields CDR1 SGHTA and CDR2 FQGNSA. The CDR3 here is CASSLAWGTEAFF. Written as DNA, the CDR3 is TGTGCCAGCAGCTTAGCTTGGGGGACTGAAGCTTTCTTT.

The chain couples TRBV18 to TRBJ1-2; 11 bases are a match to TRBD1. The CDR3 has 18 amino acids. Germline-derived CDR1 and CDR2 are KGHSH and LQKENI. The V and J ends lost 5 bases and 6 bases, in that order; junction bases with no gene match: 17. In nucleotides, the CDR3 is TGTGCCAGCTCAACACTAGGACAGGGGGCGAAGAAAGGGGATGGCTACACCTTC. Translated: CASSTLGQGAKKGDGYTF.

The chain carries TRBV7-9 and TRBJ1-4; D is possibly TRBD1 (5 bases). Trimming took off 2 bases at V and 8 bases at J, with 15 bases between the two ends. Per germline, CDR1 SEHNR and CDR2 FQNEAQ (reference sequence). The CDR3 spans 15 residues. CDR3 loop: CASSLWAGLNEKLFF. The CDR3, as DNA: TGTGCCAGCAGCTTATGGGCAGGGCTTAACGAAAAACTGTTTTTT.

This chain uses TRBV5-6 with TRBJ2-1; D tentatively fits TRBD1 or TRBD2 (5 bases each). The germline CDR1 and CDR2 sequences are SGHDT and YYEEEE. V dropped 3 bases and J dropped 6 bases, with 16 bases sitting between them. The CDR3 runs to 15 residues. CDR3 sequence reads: CASSWGSAGANEQFF. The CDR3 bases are TGTGCCAGCAGCTGGGGGTCGGCTGGGGCCAATGAGCAGTTCTTC.

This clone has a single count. For the CDR3, the DNA is TGTGCCAGCAGCCCCGGGACAGGGAGGTCCTACGAGCAGTACTTC. Protein sequence: CASSPGTGRSYEQYF. The chain combines TRBV7-9 with TRBJ2-5; TRBD1 matches at 9 bases. The DNA end is more similar to TRBJ2-7, so the J call may be wrong. The CDR3 sequence is 15 residues long. Germline CDR1 is SEHNR and CDR2 is FQNEAQ (reference sequence).

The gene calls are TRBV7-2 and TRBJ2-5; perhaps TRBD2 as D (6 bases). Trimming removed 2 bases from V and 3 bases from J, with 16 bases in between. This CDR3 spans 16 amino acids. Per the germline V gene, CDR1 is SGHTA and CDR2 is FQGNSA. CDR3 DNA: TGTGCCAGCAGCTTACAAGTTTTCGGGGGTAAAGAGACCCAGTACTTC. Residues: CASSLQVFGGKETQYF.

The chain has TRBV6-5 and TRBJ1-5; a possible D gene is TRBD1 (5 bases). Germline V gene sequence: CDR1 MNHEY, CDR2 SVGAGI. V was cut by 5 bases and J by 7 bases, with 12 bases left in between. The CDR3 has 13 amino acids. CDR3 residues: CASSHRDGQPQHF. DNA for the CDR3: TGTGCCAGCAGTCATCGGGACGGCCAGCCCCAGCATTTT.

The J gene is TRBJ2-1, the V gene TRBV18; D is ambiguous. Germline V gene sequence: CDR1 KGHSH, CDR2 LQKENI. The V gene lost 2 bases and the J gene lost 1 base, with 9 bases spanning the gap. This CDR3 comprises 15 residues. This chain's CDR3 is CASSPVIVSYNEQFF. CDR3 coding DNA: TGTGCCAGCTCACCAGTTATAGTTTCCTACAATGAGCAGTTCTTC.

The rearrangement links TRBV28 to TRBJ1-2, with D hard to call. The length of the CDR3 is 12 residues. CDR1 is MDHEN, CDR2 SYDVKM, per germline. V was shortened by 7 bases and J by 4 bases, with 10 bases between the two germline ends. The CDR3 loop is CASTGAAYGYTF. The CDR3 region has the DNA TGTGCCAGCACAGGAGCCGCCTATGGCTACACCTTC.

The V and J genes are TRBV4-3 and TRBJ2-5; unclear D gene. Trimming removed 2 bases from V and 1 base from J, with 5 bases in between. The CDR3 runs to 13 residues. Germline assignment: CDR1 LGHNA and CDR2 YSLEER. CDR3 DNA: TGCGCCAGCAGCCAAAGTCCCCAAGAGACCCAGTACTTC. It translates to CASSQSPQETQYF.

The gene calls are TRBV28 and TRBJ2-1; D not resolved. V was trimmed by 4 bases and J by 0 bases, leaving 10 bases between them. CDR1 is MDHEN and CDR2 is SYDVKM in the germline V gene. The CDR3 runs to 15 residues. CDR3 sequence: CASSSALSSYNEQFF. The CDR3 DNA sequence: TGTGCCAGCAGTTCGGCTCTGAGCTCCTACAATGAGCAGTTCTTC.